This TCR beta chain was captured in a study of human T cells and chemical hapten exposure (dated by TCRdb to 2020 to 2022). Looking at the study overall: For sensitization, 2% DPC in acetone was applied to a 2 cm by 2 cm area of upper inner arm skin. Weekly therapeutic DPC doses were additionally applied to the scalp of patients throughout the roughly 23-week study period. Patch testing was done on the upper back using Finn chambers containing 0.01% DPC, and results were scored after 6 days according to International Contact Dermatitis Research Group standards. About 30 alopecia patients provided blood for TCR sequencing at one to four time points (pre-sensitization, 2, 6 and 24 weeks). Libraries were pooled for sequencing, and per-sample TCR yields varied mainly because of small differences in library volumes within the pool. Blood was sampled from patients pre-sensitization (week 0) and at 2, 6 and about 24 weeks after DPC sensitization. Peripheral blood TCR repertoire changes were tracked in vivo in alopecia patients during primary and secondary sensitization to the hapten diphenylcyclopropenone (DPC). The mostly female patient cohort included alopecia areata with under or over 50% scalp involvement, alopecia totalis and alopecia universalis.

Library preparation used RACE. Sequencing was carried out with a NextSeq 500. Library preparation attached unique molecular identifiers to individual cDNA molecules for quantitative, reproducible TCR counting. Each blood RNA sample was used to sequence both TCR alpha and TCR beta chains. Turning to the authors' computational methods: A median of around 96,000 TCRs per sample was observed, with a range of about 20,000 to 750,000. V, J and CDR3 annotation of the TCR reads was carried out using the Decombinator software suite. Every sample was subsampled to the same number of TCRs (28,000) for the PS versus PT1 abundance plots. Expanded TCRs were defined as absent before sensitization and observed at least eight times at the 2-week time point. The public sequencing data were trimmed at Q25 with fastp and processed into clonotypes with MiXCR by TCRdb, which kept only in-frame beta chains. For every CDR3 protein sequence, its rows merge into one entry that carries the most common genes and DNA. None of the V and J calls come from the authors' own analysis; TCRdb made them. The sample table records about 57,000 distinct CDR3 sequences; over 7.5% of these occur just once. The ten largest clones take up 13% of the sample.

Findings and caveats that apply to the study as a whole: After repeated subsampling, changes were observed in the strength of the expansion versus patch-test correlation and in the threshold at which the correlation became significant. Significantly more large CDR3 similarity clusters were formed by expanded TCRs than by pre-sensitization or healthy control sets, consistent with antigen-driven responses. DPC sensitization did not change how many TCRs were above 1 in 1000 frequency, and no evidence was found of alterations in global repertoire structure. Because every patient had alopecia, a presumed autoimmune disease, the patients' immune response might differ from that of healthy individuals. A positive correlation was found between the number of PT1 expanded TCRs and patch test score, with significance reached at thresholds 8, 16 and 32 but not 4.

This clonotype was seen many times. Its antigen remains undetermined. The input lacks base qualities; no much larger clone sits a single base away. What this sample's time point label stands for: patch test 1, 2 weeks after DPC sensitization. This sample's treatment or condition label indicates: therapeutic diphenylcyclopropenone sensitization with weekly scalp DPC. Blood at each patch-test visit was drawn before the patch test was applied. To be eligible, patients had to be aged 18 to 70, diagnosed with alopecia and judged suitable for DPC therapy, while pregnant patients were excluded. Unfractionated whole blood was collected in Tempus Blood RNA tubes, and total RNA was extracted from that blood. Reading from cysteine to phenylalanine, the CDR3 counts 15 amino acids. CDR3 DNA only is kept here, 45 bases in frame from base 1. Relative to germline, V is missing 5 bases and J is missing 1 base, with 5 bases of the junction outside any gene match. The germline V gene (reference sequence) supplies CDR1 LNHNV and CDR2 YYDKDF.

This receptor was identified in a woman aged 40 to 50 with alopecia areata. Some clones in this sample may be carry-over from other donors' samples. Recombination linked TRBV15 to TRBJ2-5, and TRBD2 matches 9 of the central bases. The sample consisted of whole blood, taken in connection with sensitization to the hapten diphenylcyclopropenone (DPC). The CDR3 here reads CATSPLAGTQETQYF. The nucleotides are TGTGCCACCAGCCCCCTAGCGGGGACCCAAGAGACCCAGTACTTC.